The TCR beta chain described here comes from a study of T cell responses to AZD1222 COVID-19 vaccine. Overall study findings and caveats: Donors were mostly white British, more females; clonal diversity possibly underestimated. The number of AZD1222 recipients seropositive at baseline was only 5 to 7.

The V end was cut by 1 base, the J end by 7 bases, with 5 bases between. The CDR3 runs to 12 residues. Comment on this clone: Its antigen is undetermined.

Data came from immunoSEQ multiplex PCR; TCRdb stores just in-frame clones and leaves some out. The table includes 85,000 to 100,000 clones, 70% to 80% detected once. The chain recombines TRBV12-3 or TRBV12-4 with TRBJ2-1; D ambiguous. The receptor comes from an adult in good health. The sample here was peripheral blood, taken on day 0 of AZD1222 vaccination. CDR3 in amino acids: CASSLEENEQFF. CDR3 DNA sequence: TGTGCCAGCAGTTTAGAGGAAAATGAGCAGTTCTTC.